The rows below give T cell receptor beta chains drawn from one sample of a study of T cell responses to AZD1222 COVID-19 vaccine. Produced via immunoSEQ multiplex PCR; TCRdb's table is partial and in-frame only. This sample yields about 66,000 clones, of which approximately 79% are seen a single time; about a quarter belongs to the top ten. The input for sequencing was peripheral blood, taken on day 0 of MenACWY control vaccination. All receptors derive from an adult in good health. The CDR3 runs from the conserved cysteine through the conserved F or W. Each record gives: V gene, J gene, D gene, clone size, CDR3 protein, CDR3 DNA. A D gene is named only where the DNA matches it firmly. A row's size may be missing; if present it is once, few, many or a size class.

TRBV19	TRBJ1-6	.	medium-sized	CGKGRYNSPLHF	TGCGGGAAAGGTCGGTATAATTCACCCCTCCACTTT
TRBV7-9	TRBJ1-2	.	.	CASSLAVSNYGYTF	TGTGCCAGCAGCTTAGCAGTCTCTAACTATGGCTACACCTTC
TRBV7-9	TRBJ1-4	TRBD1	.	CASSRGQLHEKLFF	TGTGCCAGCAGCAGGGGACAGCTGCATGAAAAACTGTTTTTT
TRBV7-3	TRBJ2-1	TRBD2	.	CASSLGTSAYNEQFF	TGTGCCAGCAGCTTAGGGACTAGCGCTTACAATGAGCAGTTCTTC
TRBV20-1	TRBJ1-3	.	.	CSASQGAGNTIYF	TGCAGTGCTAGTCAGGGAGCTGGAAACACCATATATTTT
TRBV15	TRBJ2-1	TRBD1	.	CATSLGQAREQFF	TGTGCCACCAGCCTCGGACAGGCCCGGGAGCAGTTCTTC
TRBV2	TRBJ1-5	.	.	CASSESNRNQPQHF	TGTGCCAGCAGTGAAAGCAACCGCAATCAGCCCCAGCATTTT
TRBV29-1	TRBJ1-2	.	few	CSVGDDTTLNYGYTF	TGCAGCGTGGGGGATGACACGACCTTAAACTATGGCTACACCTTC
TRBV7-2	TRBJ2-3	TRBD2	.	CASSLGLAGGTDTQYF	TGTGCCAGCAGCTTAGGACTAGCGGGGGGCACAGATACGCAGTATTTT
TRBV18	TRBJ1-1	.	.	CASSPPRPTGTEAFF	TGTGCCAGCTCACCACCGCGTCCGACGGGGACTGAAGCTTTCTTT
TRBV27	TRBJ2-5	TRBD2	.	CASSWTRGETQYF	TGTGCCAGCAGCTGGACTAGGGGAGAGACCCAGTACTTC
TRBV6-5	TRBJ1-3	.	.	CASSRPGNTIYF	TGTGCCAGCAGTCGTCCCGGAAACACCATATATTTT
TRBV6-5	TRBJ2-2	.	once	CASSYRVSGELFF	TGTGCCAGCAGTTACAGGGTCTCTGGGGAGCTGTTTTTT
TRBV14	TRBJ2-1	TRBD1	.	CASSPRDREWNEQFF	TGTGCCAGCAGCCCTCGGGACAGGGAATGGAATGAGCAGTTCTTC
TRBV4-1	TRBJ1-6	.	.	CASSQAGSSYNSPLHF	TGCGCCAGCAGCCAAGCGGGAAGCTCCTATAATTCACCCCTCCACTTT
TRBV5-1	TRBJ2-2	TRBD2	once	CASSSIAGGPTGELFF	TGCGCCAGCAGCTCGATAGCGGGAGGGCCAACCGGGGAGCTGTTTTTT
TRBV6-5	TRBJ1-1	TRBD1	.	CASSFGTDTEAFF	TGTGCCAGCAGTTTTGGGACAGACACTGAAGCTTTCTTT
TRBV4-2	TRBJ1-2	.	.	CASSQELKGSDGYTF	TGTGCCAGCAGCCAAGAACTCAAAGGGTCTGATGGCTACACCTTC
TRBV7-2	TRBJ2-3	TRBD2	.	CASSATSGRAGGNTQYF	TGTGCCAGCAGCGCGACTAGCGGGAGGGCCGGTGGGAATACGCAGTATTTT
TRBV18	TRBJ1-6	.	.	CASSPTSGRDSPLHF	TGTGCCAGCTCCCCGACCAGTGGTAGGGATTCACCCCTCCACTTT
TRBV11-2	TRBJ1-1	TRBD1	.	CASSLRTGGGGDTEAFF	TGTGCCAGCAGCCTCCGGACAGGGGGCGGAGGTGACACTGAAGCTTTCTTT
TRBV21-1	TRBJ2-5	.	once	CASSKIAPRDRRQETQYF	TGTGCCAGCAGCAAGATCGCACCCCGGGACAGGAGGCAAGAGACCCAGTACTTC
TRBV19	TRBJ1-4	.	.	CASSIATTRGRSNEKLFF	TGTGCCAGTAGTATAGCGACGACGAGGGGACGGTCTAATGAAAAACTGTTTTTT
TRBV13	TRBJ1-2	.	.	CASSGGRDYGYTF	TGTGCCAGCTCTGGAGGCAGAGACTATGGCTACACCTTC
TRBV30	TRBJ1-3	.	.	CAWVYGNTIYF	TGTGCCTGGGTATATGGAAACACCATATATTTT
TRBV5-1	TRBJ1-6	.	.	CASSLDGRRDSLLHF	TGCGCCAGCAGCTTGGACGGCCGTCGGGATTCACTCCTCCACTTT
TRBV7-6	TRBJ1-4	TRBD1	.	CASSSGGQNHEKLFF	TGTGCCAGCAGCTCAGGGGGACAGAATCATGAAAAACTGTTTTTT
TRBV7-9	TRBJ2-7	.	once	CASSLVLTDETYEQYF	TGTGCCAGCAGCTTAGTTTTAACGGACGAGACCTACGAGCAGTACTTC
TRBV6-2/TRBV6-3	TRBJ1-2	.	.	CASSYTPGGVGYTF	TGTGCCAGCAGTTACACCCCGGGGGGGGTCGGCTACACCTTC
TRBV10-3	TRBJ1-2	TRBD1	.	CASRAGQGNGYTF	TGTGCCAGCCGGGCGGGACAGGGAAATGGCTACACCTTC
TRBV30	TRBJ1-3	.	.	CAWSVSHVPGNTIYF	TGTGCCTGGAGTGTTTCGCATGTGCCCGGGAACACCATATATTTT
TRBV14	TRBJ2-1	.	.	CASSQERQAYNNEQFF	TGTGCCAGCAGCCAAGAAAGACAGGCTTACAACAATGAGCAGTTCTTC
TRBV6-5	TRBJ2-1	.	.	CASSRGTDNEQFF	TGTGCCAGCAGTCGCGGGACCGACAATGAGCAGTTCTTC
TRBV19	TRBJ1-4	.	.	CATSGANEKLFF	TGTGCCACCTCGGGAGCTAATGAAAAACTGTTTTTT
TRBV19	TRBJ1-4	.	.	CASSRGYDATNEKLFF	TGTGCCAGTAGTAGGGGCTACGATGCAACTAATGAAAAACTGTTTTTT
TRBV5-4	TRBJ2-3	.	.	CASSPASSTDTQYF	TGTGCCAGCAGCCCGGCCAGTAGCACAGATACGCAGTATTTT
TRBV7-9	TRBJ2-7	.	once	CASSLAPGRIDEQYF	TGTGCCAGCAGCTTAGCGCCCGGGAGAATCGACGAGCAGTACTTC
TRBV29-1	TRBJ2-1	TRBD2	.	CSVEGGLAGMDNEQFF	TGCAGCGTTGAAGGCGGACTAGCGGGGATGGACAATGAGCAGTTCTTC
TRBV4-1	TRBJ1-1	TRBD1	.	CASSQDAQGLRAFF	TGCGCCAGCAGCCAAGATGCACAGGGGCTGAGAGCTTTCTTT
TRBV28	TRBJ2-1	TRBD2	.	CASSPRTSGRQGEQFF	TGTGCCAGCAGCCCAAGGACTAGCGGGAGGCAGGGTGAGCAGTTCTTC
TRBV4-2	TRBJ2-2	.	.	CASSQERTGELFF	TGTGCCAGCAGCCAAGAACGCACCGGGGAGCTGTTTTTT
TRBV5-4	TRBJ2-3	.	.	CASSLLGRDTQYF	TGTGCCAGCAGCCTCCTCGGAAGAGATACGCAGTATTTT